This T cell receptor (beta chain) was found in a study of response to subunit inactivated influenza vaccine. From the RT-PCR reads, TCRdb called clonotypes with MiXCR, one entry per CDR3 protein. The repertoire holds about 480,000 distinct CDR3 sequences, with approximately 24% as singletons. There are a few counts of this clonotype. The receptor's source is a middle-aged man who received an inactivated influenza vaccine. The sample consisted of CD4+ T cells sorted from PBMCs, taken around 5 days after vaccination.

The CDR3 region is CASSGPGQENEKLFF. In DNA form, the CDR3 reads TGTGCCAGCAGCGGACCGGGACAGGAAAATGAAAAACTGTTTTTT. V usage is TRBV7-9 and J usage is TRBJ1-4, with 8 bases lining up with TRBD1. From germline, CDR1 is SEHNR and CDR2 FQNEAQ (reference sequence). This CDR3 is 15 amino acids long. V lost 5 bases, J lost 5 bases, and 7 bases stayed unmatched.